One and the same sample provided the 6 T cell receptor beta chains below, sequenced in a study of type 1 regulatory T cells. Antigens for these TCRs are unknown. From the reads, TCRdb called clonotypes with MiXCR, one entry per CDR3 protein. The sample comprises roughly 60,000 distinct CDR3 sequences, 62% of which are singletons, and less than 2% rests with the top ten. Sequenced sample: cultured non-Tr1 T cells, either the whole culture or a sorted T cell fraction (not recorded which). The receptors originated from a human donor in good health.

This rearrangement joins TRBV20-1 to TRBJ2-3; 10 bases match TRBD2. J lost 4 bases, V lost 0 bases, and 10 bases had no gene match. The germline CDR1 and CDR2 sequences are DFQATT and SNEGSKA (reference sequence). This CDR3 has 17 amino acids. The CDR3 nucleotides are TGCAGTGCTAGAGATCTTAAGCGGGAGGGCCCCCCAGATACGCAGTATTTT. Translated, it gives CSARDLKREGPPDTQYF.

The rearrangement uses TRBV28 and TRBJ1-5, with 9 bases lining up with TRBD1. Germline trimming cut 4 bases from V and 6 bases from J; bases unmatched to any gene: 7. CDR1 is MDHEN and CDR2 is SYDVKM in the germline V gene. The CDR3 is made up of 15 amino acids. CDR3 nucleotides: TGTGCCAGCAGTTCCACCGGGACAGGGTCTCAGCCCCAGCATTTT. Protein product: CASSSTGTGSQPQHF.

This clonotype was seen once. This rearrangement joins TRBV27 to TRBJ1-5; the D is unclear. The CDR3 has 13 amino acids. Trimming took off 5 bases at V and 5 bases at J, with 10 bases between the two ends. Germline values: CDR1 MNHEY, CDR2 SMNVEV (reference sequence). The CDR3 here is CASSHGVDQPQHF. The CDR3 region has the DNA TGTGCCAGCAGTCACGGTGTGGATCAGCCCCAGCATTTT.

This clonotype is a singleton in its sample. The gene calls are TRBV7-8 and TRBJ2-3; D might be TRBD1 or TRBD2, each matching 6 bases. Trimming pared 7 bases from V and 6 bases from J, leaving 20 bases between. CDR1 SGHVS and CDR2 FQNEAQ come from the germline V gene. The CDR3 length is 15 residues. This CDR3 is CASTLGRWGADTQYF. As DNA, the CDR3 is TGTGCCAGCACATTAGGACGTTGGGGGGCCGATACGCAGTATTTT.

The chain carries TRBV5-1 and TRBJ1-2; TRBD1 matches at 7 bases. The length of the CDR3 is 14 residues. V dropped 4 bases and J dropped 4; count of bases not matched to a gene: 7. Germline-derived CDR1 and CDR2 are SGHRS and YFSETQ. CDR3 sequence reads: CASSLQGQSYGYTF. CDR3 sequence (DNA): TGCGCCAGCAGCCTCCAGGGACAGTCCTATGGCTACACCTTC.

The rearrangement joins TRBV28 to TRBJ2-7, with D hard to call. CDR3 length: 11 residues. V shed 5 bases and J shed 9 bases, with 11 bases lying between them. Germline V gene sequence: CDR1 MDHEN, CDR2 SYDVKM. The CDR3 DNA reads as TGTGCCAGCAGTCCAAACCGAGGGCAGTACTTC. It is translated as CASSPNRGQYF.